This entry is about one TCR beta chain. Its antigen remains unknown. Regions amplified from RNA transcripts were the TCR beta CDR3 regions. TCR CDR3 underwent first-round RT-PCR with the HTBI primer set. MiXCR, run by TCRdb on the multiplex PCR reads, gives a single entry per CDR3 protein. The sample consists of approximately 400,000 distinct CDR3 sequences, more than 20% of them appearing once. The record originates from a study of T cells in Graves' hyperthyroidism and ophthalmopathy. Points from the study as a whole: Blood also held most thyroid clonotypes expanded beyond 0.001. Prediction of ophthalmopathy progression came a median around 7.1 months pre-onset.

Newly diagnosed hyperthyroidism patients aged 18 to 65 years had disease lasting under 2 months. Exclusion of a patient resulted from uncontrolled infection, other autoimmune disease, pregnancy or lactation. This CDR3 region has 14 residues. CDR1 and CDR2 (germline): SNHLY, FYNNEI. The ends were cut back, 4 bases at V and 4 bases at J, with 13 bases in the middle. The source is a man aged 50 to 59 with Graves' hyperthyroidism. The V gene is TRBV2, the J gene TRBJ2-5; no reliable D call. The sequenced sample was blood. CDR3 coding DNA: TGTGCCAGCAGTGCTATGGACGGTATAGAGACCCAGTACTTC. It translates to CASSAMDGIETQYF. The full variable domain, in which reference TRBV2 and TRBJ2-5 provide the parts outside the CDR3, is EPEVTQTPSHQVTQMGQEVILRCVPISNHLYFYWYRQILGQKVEFLVSFYNNEISEKSEIFDDQFSVERPDGSNFTLKIRSTKLEDSAMYFCASSAMDGIETQYFGPGTRLLVL.